This T cell receptor beta chain was sequenced during a study of cytomegalovirus exposure and HLA in healthy donors. The PCR had 60 Vbeta and 13 Jbeta primers. Profiling relied on immunoSEQ multiplex PCR, and the TCRdb table lists in-frame clones only, not all of them. In the table there are over 150,000 clones, roughly 70% of which are singletons. V lost 5 bases and J 9 bases, leaving 20 bases between the germline ends. CDR1 and CDR2 (germline): LNHDA, SQIVND (reference sequence). The CDR3 has 16 amino acids. This chain uses TRBV19 with TRBJ1-6; D possibly corresponds to TRBD1 (6 bases). Input material: PBMCs. The receptor's source is a woman in her 40s in good health and CMV-seropositive. CDR3 nucleotides: TGTGCCAGTAGTTCGCGGCCCAAGGGGGGGAGTTCACCCCTCCACTTT. Its protein is CASSSRPKGGSSPLHF.